These 4 T cell receptor beta chains came from one sample sequenced in a study. Each CDR3 protein gets one entry after TCRdb re-called the RT-PCR reads with MiXCR. This sample has more than 600,000 distinct CDR3 sequences, with 11% to 15% found just once. The specimen was memory CD4+ T cells from blood. The receptors were sampled from a female donor in good health, serving as a healthy control.

This clonotype was seen more than once but under ten times. The genes are TRBV3-1 and TRBJ2-5; D not certain. V lost 1 base and J 5 bases, leaving 5 bases between the germline ends. This CDR3 has 12 residues. CDR1 LGHDT and CDR2 YNNKEL come from the germline V gene (reference sequence). CDR3 coding DNA: TGTGCCAGCAGCCAAGTCGGGGAGACCCAGTACTTC. Its protein is CASSQVGETQYF.

The rearrangement uses TRBV20-1 and TRBJ1-6; no definite D call. Looked up from germline, CDR1 is DFQATT and CDR2 is SNEGSKA (reference sequence). V dropped 1 base and J dropped 4 bases, with 8 bases sitting between them. CDR3 length equals 14 residues. The CDR3 DNA sequence: TGCAGTGCTAGAGTCCGGGAATATAATTCACCCCTCCACTTT. This translates into CSARVREYNSPLHF.

This clonotype was detected many times. V is TRBV20-1 and J is TRBJ2-1; possibly TRBD2 for D (5 bases). V lost 6 bases and J 6 bases, leaving 12 bases between the germline ends. Per the germline V gene, CDR1 is DFQATT and CDR2 is SNEGSKA (reference sequence). The CDR3 totals 12 residues. The CDR3 bases are TGCAGTGCGATCGGGATCCGCAATGAGCAGTTCTTC. Amino acids: CSAIGIRNEQFF.

In this sample, this clonotype turned up many times. The chain recombines TRBV20-1 with TRBJ2-7; TRBD1 agrees at 7 bases. Germline V gene data show CDR1 as DFQATT and CDR2 as SNEGSKA (reference sequence). CDR3 length: 14 amino acids. V dropped 5 bases and J dropped 3; count of bases not matched to a gene: 10. Here the CDR3 DNA reads TGCAGTGCTTACCCGACAGGGCCTATCTACGAGCAGTACTTC. It codes for CSAYPTGPIYEQYF.